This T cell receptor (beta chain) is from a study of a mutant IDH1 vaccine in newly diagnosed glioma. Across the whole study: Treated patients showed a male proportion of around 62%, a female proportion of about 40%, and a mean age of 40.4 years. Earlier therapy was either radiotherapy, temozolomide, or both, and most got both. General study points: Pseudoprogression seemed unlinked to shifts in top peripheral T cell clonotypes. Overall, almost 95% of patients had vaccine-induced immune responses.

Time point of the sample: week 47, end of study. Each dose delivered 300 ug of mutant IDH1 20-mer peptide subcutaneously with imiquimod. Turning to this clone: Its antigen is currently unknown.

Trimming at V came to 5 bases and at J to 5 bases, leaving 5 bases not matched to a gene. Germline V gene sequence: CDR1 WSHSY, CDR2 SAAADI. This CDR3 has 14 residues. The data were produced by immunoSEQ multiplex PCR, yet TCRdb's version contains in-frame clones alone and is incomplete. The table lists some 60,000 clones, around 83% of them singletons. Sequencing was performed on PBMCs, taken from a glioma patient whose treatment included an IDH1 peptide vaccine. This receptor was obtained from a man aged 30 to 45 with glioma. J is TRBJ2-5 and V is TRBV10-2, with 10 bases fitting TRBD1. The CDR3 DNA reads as TGCGCCAGCAGTAAGACAGGGGGCGGGGAGACCCAGTACTTC. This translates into CASSKTGGGETQYF.